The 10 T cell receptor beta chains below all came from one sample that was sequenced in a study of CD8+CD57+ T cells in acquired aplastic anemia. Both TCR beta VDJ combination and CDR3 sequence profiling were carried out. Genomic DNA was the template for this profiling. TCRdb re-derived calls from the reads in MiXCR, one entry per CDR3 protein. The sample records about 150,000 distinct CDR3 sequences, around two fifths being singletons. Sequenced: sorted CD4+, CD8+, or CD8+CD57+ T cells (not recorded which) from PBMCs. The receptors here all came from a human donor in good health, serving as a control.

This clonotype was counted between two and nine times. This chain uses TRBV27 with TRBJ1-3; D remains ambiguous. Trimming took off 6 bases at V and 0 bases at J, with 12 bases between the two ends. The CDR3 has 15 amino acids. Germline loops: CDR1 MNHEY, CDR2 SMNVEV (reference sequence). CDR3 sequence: CASRPTRSSGNTIYF. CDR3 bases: TGTGCCAGCAGGCCTACACGGAGCTCTGGAAACACCATATATTTT.

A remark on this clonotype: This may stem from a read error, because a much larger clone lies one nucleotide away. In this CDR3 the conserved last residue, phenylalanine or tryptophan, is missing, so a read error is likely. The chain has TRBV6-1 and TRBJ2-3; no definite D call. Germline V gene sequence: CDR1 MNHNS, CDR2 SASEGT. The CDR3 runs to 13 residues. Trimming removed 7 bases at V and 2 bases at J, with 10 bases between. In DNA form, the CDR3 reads TGTGCCAGCACTCCCGGATACACAGATACGCAGTATCTT. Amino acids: CASTPGYTDTQYL.

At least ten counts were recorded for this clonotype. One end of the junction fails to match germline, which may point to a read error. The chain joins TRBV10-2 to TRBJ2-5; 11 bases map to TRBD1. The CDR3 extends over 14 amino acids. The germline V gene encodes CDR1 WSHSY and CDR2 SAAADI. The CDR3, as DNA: TGCGCCACCAGTTCCGGGACAGGGGGTTCAACCCAGTACTTC. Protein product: CATSSGTGGSTQYF.

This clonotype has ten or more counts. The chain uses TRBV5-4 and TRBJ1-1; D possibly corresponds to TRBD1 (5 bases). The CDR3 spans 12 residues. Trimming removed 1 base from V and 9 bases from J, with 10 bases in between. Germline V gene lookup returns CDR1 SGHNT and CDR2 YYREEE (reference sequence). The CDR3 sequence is CASSLPGTKAFF. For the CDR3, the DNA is TGTGCCAGCAGCTTGCCTGGGACCAAAGCTTTCTTT. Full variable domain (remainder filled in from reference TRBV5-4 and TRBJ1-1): ETGVTQSPTHLIKTRGQQVTLRCSSQSGHNTVSWYQQALGQGPQFIFQYYREEENGRGNFPPRFSGLQFPNYSSELNVNALELDDSALYLCASSLPGTKAFFGQGTRLTVV.

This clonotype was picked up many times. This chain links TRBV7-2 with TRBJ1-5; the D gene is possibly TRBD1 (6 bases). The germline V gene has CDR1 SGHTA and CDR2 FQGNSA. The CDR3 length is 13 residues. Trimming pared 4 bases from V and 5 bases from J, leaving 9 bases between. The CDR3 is CASSSGQHQPQHF. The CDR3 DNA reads TGTGCCAGCAGCTCCGGACAGCATCAGCCCCAGCATTTT.

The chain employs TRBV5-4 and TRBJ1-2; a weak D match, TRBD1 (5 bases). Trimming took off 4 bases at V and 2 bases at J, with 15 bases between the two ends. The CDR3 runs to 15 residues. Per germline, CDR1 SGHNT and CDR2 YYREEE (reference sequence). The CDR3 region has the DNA TGTGCCAGCAGCCTGACTGGGACCTCCAACTATGGCTACACCTTC. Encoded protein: CASSLTGTSNYGYTF.

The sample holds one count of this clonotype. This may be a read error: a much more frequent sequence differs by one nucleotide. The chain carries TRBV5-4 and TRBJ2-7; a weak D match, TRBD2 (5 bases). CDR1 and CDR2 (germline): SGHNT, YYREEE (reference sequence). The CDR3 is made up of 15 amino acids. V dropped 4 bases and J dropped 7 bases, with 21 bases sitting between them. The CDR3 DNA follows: TGTGCCAGCAGCATCGATTCTAGCAGTTTTTTAGAGCAGTACTTC. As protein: CASSIDSSSFLEQYF.

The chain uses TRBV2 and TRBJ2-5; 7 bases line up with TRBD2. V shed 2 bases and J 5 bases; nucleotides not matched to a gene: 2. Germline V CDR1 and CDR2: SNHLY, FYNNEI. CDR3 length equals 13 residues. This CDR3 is CASSEQLAETQYF. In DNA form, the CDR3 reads TGTGCCAGCAGTGAACAACTAGCGGAGACCCAGTACTTC.

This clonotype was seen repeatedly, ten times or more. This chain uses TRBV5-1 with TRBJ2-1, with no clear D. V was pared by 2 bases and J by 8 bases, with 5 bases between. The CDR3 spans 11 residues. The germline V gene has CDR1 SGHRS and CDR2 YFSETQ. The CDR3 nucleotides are TGCGCCAGCAGCTTTGAGGATGAGCAGTTCTTC. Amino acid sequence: CASSFEDEQFF.

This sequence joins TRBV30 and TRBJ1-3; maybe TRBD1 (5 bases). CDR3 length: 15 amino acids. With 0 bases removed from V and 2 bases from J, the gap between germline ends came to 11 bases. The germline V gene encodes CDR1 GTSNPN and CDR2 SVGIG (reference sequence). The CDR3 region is CAWSVIRGTGNTIYF. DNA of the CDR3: TGTGCCTGGAGTGTAATAAGGGGTACTGGAAACACCATATATTTT.